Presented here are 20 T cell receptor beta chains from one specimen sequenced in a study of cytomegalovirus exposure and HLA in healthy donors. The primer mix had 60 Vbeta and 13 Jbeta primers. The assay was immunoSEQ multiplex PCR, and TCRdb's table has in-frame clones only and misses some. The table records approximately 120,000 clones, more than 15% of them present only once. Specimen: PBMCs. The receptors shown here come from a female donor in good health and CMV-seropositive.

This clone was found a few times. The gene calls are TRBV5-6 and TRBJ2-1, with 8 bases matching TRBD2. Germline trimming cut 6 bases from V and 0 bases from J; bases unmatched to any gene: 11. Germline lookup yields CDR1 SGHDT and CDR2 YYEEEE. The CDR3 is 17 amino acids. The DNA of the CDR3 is TGTGCCAGCACTCTGGCGGGAGGTCCGAGCTCCTACAATGAGCAGTTCTTC. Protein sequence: CASTLAGGPSSYNEQFF.

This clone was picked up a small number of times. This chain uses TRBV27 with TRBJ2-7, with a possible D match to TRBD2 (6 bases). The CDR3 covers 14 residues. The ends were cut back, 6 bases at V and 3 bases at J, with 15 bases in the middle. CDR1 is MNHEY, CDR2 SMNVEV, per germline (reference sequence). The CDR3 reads CASRQQGLGYEQYF. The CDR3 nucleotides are TGTGCCAGCAGGCAGCAGGGACTTGGCTACGAGCAGTACTTC.

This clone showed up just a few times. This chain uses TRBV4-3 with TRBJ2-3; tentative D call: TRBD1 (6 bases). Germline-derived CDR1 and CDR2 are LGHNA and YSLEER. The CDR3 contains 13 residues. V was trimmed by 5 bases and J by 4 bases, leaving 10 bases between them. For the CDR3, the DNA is TGCGCCAGCAGCTCAAAGGGGGCAGATACGCAGTATTTT. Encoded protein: CASSSKGADTQYF.

Written as DNA, the CDR3 is TGTGCCAGCAGCGACAGGGTTTTGGGCGGGGAGCTGTTTTTT. Protein product: CASSDRVLGGELFF. The chain joins TRBV7-2 to TRBJ2-2; 7 bases are shared with TRBD1. V gave up 5 bases and J gave up 7 bases; unmatched junction bases: 7. CDR1 SGHTA and CDR2 FQGNSA come from the germline V gene. The CDR3 spans 14 residues.

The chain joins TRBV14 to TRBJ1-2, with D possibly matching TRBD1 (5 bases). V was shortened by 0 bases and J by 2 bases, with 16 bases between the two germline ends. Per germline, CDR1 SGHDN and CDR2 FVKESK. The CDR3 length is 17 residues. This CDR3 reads CASSQDRGSVGNYGYTF. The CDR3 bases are TGTGCCAGCAGCCAAGATCGGGGGAGTGTAGGCAACTATGGCTACACCTTC.

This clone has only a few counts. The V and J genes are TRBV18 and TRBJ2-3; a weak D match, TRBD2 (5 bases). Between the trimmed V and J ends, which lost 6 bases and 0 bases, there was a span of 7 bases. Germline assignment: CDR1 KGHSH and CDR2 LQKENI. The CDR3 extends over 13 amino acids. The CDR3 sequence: CASSGASTDTQYF. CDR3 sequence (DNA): TGTGCCAGCTCGGGAGCAAGCACAGATACGCAGTATTTT.

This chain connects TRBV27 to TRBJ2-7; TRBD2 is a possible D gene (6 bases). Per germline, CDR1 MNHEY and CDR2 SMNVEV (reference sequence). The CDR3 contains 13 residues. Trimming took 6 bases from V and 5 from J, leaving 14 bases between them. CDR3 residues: CASRISGGDEQYF. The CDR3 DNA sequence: TGTGCCAGCAGGATATCAGGAGGGGACGAGCAGTACTTC.

The CDR3 DNA follows: TGTGCCAGCAGCCCGCTCTACAGGGACACTGAAGCTTTCTTT. It is translated as CASSPLYRDTEAFF. The chain combines TRBV6-6 with TRBJ1-1; TRBD1 is a possible D gene (6 bases). CDR1 MNHNY and CDR2 SVGAGI come from the germline V gene (reference sequence). V lost 6 bases, J lost 3 bases, and 14 bases lay in between. The CDR3 totals 14 residues.

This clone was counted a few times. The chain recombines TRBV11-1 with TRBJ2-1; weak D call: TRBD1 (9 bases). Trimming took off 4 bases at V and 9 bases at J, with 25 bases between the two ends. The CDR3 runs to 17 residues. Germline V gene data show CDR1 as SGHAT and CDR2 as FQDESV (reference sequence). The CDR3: CASSWGRTGGAGGEQFF. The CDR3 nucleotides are TGTGCCAGCAGCTGGGGGCGAACAGGGGGCGCGGGGGGTGAGCAGTTCTTC.

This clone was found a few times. The CDR3 sequence is CASSQGTGALVTEAFF. The CDR3 bases are TGCGCCAGCAGCCAAGGAACAGGGGCCCTGGTCACTGAAGCTTTCTTT. The chain couples TRBV4-3 to TRBJ1-1; TRBD1 matches 7 bases. From germline, CDR1 is LGHNA and CDR2 YSLEER. Trimming cost V 1 base and J 4 bases; bases outside gene matches: 9. The CDR3 covers 16 residues.

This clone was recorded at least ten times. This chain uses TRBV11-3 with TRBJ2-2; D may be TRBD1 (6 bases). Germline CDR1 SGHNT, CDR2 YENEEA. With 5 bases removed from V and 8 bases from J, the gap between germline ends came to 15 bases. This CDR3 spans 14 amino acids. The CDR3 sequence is CASSPQGKGGELFF. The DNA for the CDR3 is TGTGCCAGCAGCCCACAGGGCAAAGGGGGGGAGCTGTTTTTT. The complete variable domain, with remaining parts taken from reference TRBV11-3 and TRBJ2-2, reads EAGVVQSPRYKIIEKKQPVAFWCNPISGHNTLYWYLQNLGQGPELLIRYENEEAVDDSQLPKDRFSAERLKGVDSTLKIQPAELGDSAVYLCASSPQGKGGELFFGEGSRLTVL.

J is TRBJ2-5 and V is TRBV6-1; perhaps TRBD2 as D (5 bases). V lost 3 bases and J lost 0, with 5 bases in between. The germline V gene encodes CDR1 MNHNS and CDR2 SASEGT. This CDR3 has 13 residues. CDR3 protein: CASSEDYQETQYF. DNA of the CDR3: TGTGCCAGCAGTGAGGACTACCAAGAGACCCAGTACTTC.

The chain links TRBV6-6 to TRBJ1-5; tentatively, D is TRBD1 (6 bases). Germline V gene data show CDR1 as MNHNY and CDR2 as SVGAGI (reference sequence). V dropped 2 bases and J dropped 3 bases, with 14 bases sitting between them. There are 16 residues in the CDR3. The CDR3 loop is CASSYVWAGVNQPQHF. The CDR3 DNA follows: TGTGCCAGCAGTTACGTATGGGCAGGGGTCAATCAGCCCCAGCATTTT.

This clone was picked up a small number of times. CDR3 nucleotide sequence: TGTGCCAGCAGTGCCGGGACTAGCGGTAGCCTTGAGCAGTTCTTC. Translation gives CASSAGTSGSLEQFF. The chain combines TRBV2 with TRBJ2-1; 11 bases fit TRBD2. CDR3 size: 15 residues. Losses at the gene ends were 4 bases for V and 9 bases for J; bases not matched to a gene: 8. The germline V gene encodes CDR1 SNHLY and CDR2 FYNNEI.

Written as DNA, the CDR3 is TGTGCCAGCAGCTTAGTTCCCCAGACTAGCGGAACCTACGAGCAGTACTTC. This encodes CASSLVPQTSGTYEQYF. This chain links TRBV7-9 with TRBJ2-7, with 9 bases that match TRBD2. The CDR3 is 17 residues long. V trimming: 1 base; J trimming: 2 bases; junction bases outside the gene matches: 9. CDR1 is SEHNR, CDR2 FQNEAQ, per germline (reference sequence).

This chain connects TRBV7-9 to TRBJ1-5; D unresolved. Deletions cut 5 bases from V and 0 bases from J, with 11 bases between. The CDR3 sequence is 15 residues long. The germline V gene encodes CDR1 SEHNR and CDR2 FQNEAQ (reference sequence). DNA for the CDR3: TGTGCCAGCAGCCCGGACGGGAATAGCAATCAGCCCCAGCATTTT. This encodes CASSPDGNSNQPQHF.

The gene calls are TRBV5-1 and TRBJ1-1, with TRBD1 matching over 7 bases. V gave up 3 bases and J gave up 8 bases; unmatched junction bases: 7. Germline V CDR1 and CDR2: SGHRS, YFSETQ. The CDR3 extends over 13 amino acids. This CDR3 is CASSWDSTLEAFF. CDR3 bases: TGCGCCAGCAGCTGGGACAGCACCCTCGAAGCTTTCTTT.

The CDR3 DNA reads as TGTGCCAGCAGCCAAGGACAGGGGAGCTCCTACGAGCAGTACTTC. Protein: CASSQGQGSSYEQYF. The chain employs TRBV4-2 and TRBJ2-7, with 8 positions matching TRBD1. The CDR3 loop spans 15 amino acids. From germline, CDR1 is LGHNA and CDR2 YNFKEQ. V lost 1 base, J lost 0 bases, and 2 bases stayed unmatched.

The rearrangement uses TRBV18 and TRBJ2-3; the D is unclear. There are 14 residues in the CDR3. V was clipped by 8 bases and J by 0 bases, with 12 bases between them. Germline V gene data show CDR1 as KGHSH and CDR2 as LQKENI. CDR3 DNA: TGTGCCAGCGCAGCGCTTACTAGCACAGATACGCAGTATTTT. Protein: CASAALTSTDTQYF. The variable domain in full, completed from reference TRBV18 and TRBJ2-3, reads NAGVMQNPRHLVRRRGQEARLRCSPMKGHSHVYWYRQLPEEGLKFMVYLQKENIIDESGMPKERFSAEFPKEGPSILRIQQVVRGDSAAYFCASAALTSTDTQYFGPGTRLTVL.

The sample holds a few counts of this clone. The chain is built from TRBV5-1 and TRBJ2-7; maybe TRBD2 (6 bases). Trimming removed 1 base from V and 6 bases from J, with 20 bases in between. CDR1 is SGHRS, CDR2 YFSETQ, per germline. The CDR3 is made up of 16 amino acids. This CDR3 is CASSLLSGTTGGEQYF. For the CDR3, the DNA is TGCGCCAGCAGCTTGTTAAGCGGAACCACCGGGGGCGAGCAGTACTTC. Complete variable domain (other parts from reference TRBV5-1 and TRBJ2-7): KAGVTQTPRYLIKTRGQQVTLSCSPISGHRSVSWYQQTPGQGLQFLFEYFSETQRNKGNFPGRFSGRQFSNSRSEMNVSTLELGDSALYLCASSLLSGTTGGEQYFGPGTRLTVT.